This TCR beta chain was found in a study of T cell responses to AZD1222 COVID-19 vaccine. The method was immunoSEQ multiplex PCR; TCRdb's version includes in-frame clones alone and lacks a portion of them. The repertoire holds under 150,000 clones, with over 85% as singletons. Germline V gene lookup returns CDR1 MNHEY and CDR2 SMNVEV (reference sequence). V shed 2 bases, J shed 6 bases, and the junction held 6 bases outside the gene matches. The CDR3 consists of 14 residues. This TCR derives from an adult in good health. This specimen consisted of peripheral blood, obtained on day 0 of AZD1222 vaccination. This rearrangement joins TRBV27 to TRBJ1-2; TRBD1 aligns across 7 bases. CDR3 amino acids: CASSLRGQIDGYTF. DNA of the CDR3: TGTGCCAGCAGTTTACGGGGACAGATTGATGGCTACACCTTC.